This T cell receptor beta chain was observed in a study of patients with pleural tuberculosis. This clonotype showed up just a few times. The CDR3 extends over 12 amino acids. The V gene lost 5 bases and the J gene lost 10 bases, with 12 bases spanning the gap. The germline gives CDR1 SGHAT, CDR2 FQNNGV. TCRdb analysed the reads with MiXCR anew, one entry per CDR3 protein. This sample has 40,000 to 55,000 distinct CDR3 sequences, with less than 8% found just once. This sequence originates from a human donor with pleural tuberculosis. The chain has TRBV11-2 and TRBJ2-1; D unresolved. CDR3 coding DNA: TGTGCCAGCAGCCGGATGAAGGACGAGCAGTTCTTC. Residues: CASSRMKDEQFF.